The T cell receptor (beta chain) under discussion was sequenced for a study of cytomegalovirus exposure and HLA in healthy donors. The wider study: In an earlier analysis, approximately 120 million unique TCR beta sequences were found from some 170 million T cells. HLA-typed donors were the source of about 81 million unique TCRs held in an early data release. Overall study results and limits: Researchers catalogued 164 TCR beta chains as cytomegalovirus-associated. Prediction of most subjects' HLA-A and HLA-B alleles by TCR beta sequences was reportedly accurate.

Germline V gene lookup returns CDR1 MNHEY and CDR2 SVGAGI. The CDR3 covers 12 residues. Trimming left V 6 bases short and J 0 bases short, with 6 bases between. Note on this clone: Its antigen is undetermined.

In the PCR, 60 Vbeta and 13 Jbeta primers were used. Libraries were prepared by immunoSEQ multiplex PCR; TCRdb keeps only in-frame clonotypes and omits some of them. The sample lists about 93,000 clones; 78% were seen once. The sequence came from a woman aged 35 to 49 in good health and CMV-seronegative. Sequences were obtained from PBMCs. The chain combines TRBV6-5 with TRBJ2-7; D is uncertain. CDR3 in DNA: TGTGCCAGCAGGGGCAGCTCCTACGAGCAGTACTTC. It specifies CASRGSSYEQYF.